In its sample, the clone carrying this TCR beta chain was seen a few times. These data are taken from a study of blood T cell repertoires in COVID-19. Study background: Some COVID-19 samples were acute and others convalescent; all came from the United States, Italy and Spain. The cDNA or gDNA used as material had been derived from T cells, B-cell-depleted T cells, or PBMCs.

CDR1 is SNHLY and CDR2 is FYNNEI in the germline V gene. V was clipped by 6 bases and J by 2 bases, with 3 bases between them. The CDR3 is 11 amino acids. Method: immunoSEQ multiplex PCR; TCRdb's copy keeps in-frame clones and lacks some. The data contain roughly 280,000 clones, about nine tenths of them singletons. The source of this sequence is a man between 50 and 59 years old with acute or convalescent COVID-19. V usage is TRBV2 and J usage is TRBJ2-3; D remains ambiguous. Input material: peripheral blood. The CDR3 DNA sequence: TGTGCCAGCAGGTACACAGATACGCAGTATTTT. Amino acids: CASRYTDTQYF.